This T cell receptor beta chain was documented in a study of shared clonotypes between healthy human individuals. Caucasian adults living in Nashville, Tennessee, provided all samples. Execution of the assay was at deep level. TCRdb's table, derived via immunoSEQ multiplex PCR, lists solely in-frame clones and lacks some. The repertoire holds about 2 million clones, roughly 95% seen once, with under 0.15% in the top ten. The specimen was naive CD4+ T cells sorted from blood. Subset denoted: CD45RA+ positively selected. This receptor was identified in a man aged 18 to 29 in good health.

The CDR3 DNA reads TGCGCCAGCAGCCGGAATGTGGGTGAGCAGTTCTTC. Amino acids: CASSRNVGEQFF. This chain connects TRBV4-1 to TRBJ2-1; D unresolved. Per germline, CDR1 MGHRA and CDR2 YSYEKL. Trimming left V 4 bases short and J 9 bases short, with 10 bases between. CDR3 length equals 12 residues.